The clone carrying this TCR beta chain was recorded once. The junction shows a germline mismatch at one end, possibly a read error. There are 11 residues in the CDR3. A modified ARM-PCR protocol with three rounds of nested PCR amplified TCRbeta. TCRdb recomputed calls from the multiplex PCR reads with MiXCR, one row per CDR3 protein. The repertoire holds some 73,000 distinct CDR3 sequences, with roughly 80% as singletons. This sample's RNA came from whole unsorted tissue. Distant lung tissue was collected more than 3 cm away from the tumor edge. The data originate from a study of tumor and adjacent non-tumor tissue in lung cancer.

This TCR came from a man in his fifties or sixties with non-small cell lung cancer. The genes are TRBV12-3 or TRBV12-4 and TRBJ2-2; a possible D gene is TRBD2 (5 bases). The sequenced material came from distant non-tumor lung tissue. CDR3 nucleotides: TGTGCCAGCTTAACTGCCGGGGAGCTGTCTTTT. This sequence encodes CASLTAGELSF.